The TCR beta chain under discussion was sequenced for a study of blood T cell repertoires in COVID-19. Study in general: From T cells, B-cell-depleted T cells, or PBMCs came the material, which was cDNA or gDNA.

This table comes from immunoSEQ multiplex PCR, and its TCRdb copy is limited to in-frame clones, with some not included. The sample records a few hundred thousand clones, around 81% being singletons. Adults between roughly 18 and 89 years of age took part from under 25 US areas. Participants' reported clinical history set cohort assignment. Trimming shortened V by 5 bases and J by 4 bases, and 20 bases separated the two germline ends. Germline lookup yields CDR1 MDHEN and CDR2 SYDVKM. The CDR3 contains 16 residues. The sequenced material came from PBMCs or T cells enriched from blood (not recorded which). The chain combines TRBV28 with TRBJ1-1; the D gene is possibly TRBD1 (6 bases). This TCR derives from a man aged 25-45 years with acute COVID-19. The CDR3 loop is CASSVGGVAGPTEAFF. The CDR3 region has the DNA TGTGCCAGCAGTGTAGGGGGGGTGGCAGGGCCCACTGAAGCTTTCTTT. The entire variable domain, with the rest obtained from reference TRBV28 and TRBJ1-1, is as follows: DVKVTQSSRYLVKRTGEKVFLECVQDMDHENMFWYRQDPGLGLRLIYFSYDVKMKEKGDIPEGYSVSREKKERFSLILESASTNQTSMYLCASSVGGVAGPTEAFFGQGTRLTVV.